A single sample gave rise to the 20 T cell receptor beta chains below, sequenced in a study of CD8 T cell repertoires and HIV-1 epitope variants. This table comes from immunoSEQ multiplex PCR, and its TCRdb copy is limited to in-frame clones, with some not included. The sample includes nearly 3,500 clones, roughly 70% of them seen just once. These receptors have no identified antigens. The material sequenced was cultured CD8+ T cells derived from PBMCs. The receptor set was obtained from a male donor with HIV.

This clone was seen only once. The rearrangement uses TRBV4-3 and TRBJ1-6, with 9 positions matching TRBD1. CDR1 and CDR2 from the germline V gene are LGHNA and YSLEER. The CDR3 length is 15 residues. The J segment lost 5 bases and the V segment lost 4 bases, leaving 3 bases of the junction unmatched. CDR3 region: CASSPGTGNNSPLHF. The CDR3 DNA follows: TGCGCCAGCAGCCCCGGGACAGGGAATAATTCACCCCTCCACTTT.

J is TRBJ2-3 and V is TRBV6-5; D might be TRBD1 (6 bases). The CDR3 has 14 amino acids. Germline CDR1 is MNHEY and CDR2 is SVGAGI. Trimming cost V 7 bases and J 1 base, with 12 bases left between them. Here the CDR3 reads CASTTGYGTDTQYF. CDR3 nucleotides: TGTGCCAGCACCACAGGGTATGGCACAGATACGCAGTATTTT.

The V gene is TRBV4-3, the J gene TRBJ1-2, with D unresolved. Deletions cut 0 bases from V and 0 bases from J, with 8 bases between. In germline, CDR1 is LGHNA, CDR2 YSLEER. The CDR3 spans 15 residues. In nucleotides, the CDR3 is TGCGCCAGCAGCCAAGAGCTCGGATCTAACTATGGCTACACCTTC. Translated: CASSQELGSNYGYTF.

V is TRBV5-4 and J is TRBJ1-2; 9 bases line up with TRBD1. CDR3 length equals 15 residues. V trimming: 2 bases; J trimming: 3 bases; junction bases outside the gene matches: 5. Per the germline V gene, CDR1 is SGHNT and CDR2 is YYREEE (reference sequence). Here the CDR3 DNA reads TGTGCCAGCAGCTTTATTGGACAGGGGTACTATGGCTACACCTTC. Translation gives CASSFIGQGYYGYTF.

The V call is TRBV18, the J call TRBJ2-7; 8 bases align to TRBD1. CDR3 length equals 16 residues. V was clipped by 0 bases and J by 3 bases; unmatched bases: 7. Germline lookup yields CDR1 KGHSH and CDR2 LQKENI. This CDR3 is CASSPPSGQGFYEQYF. In DNA, the CDR3 is TGTGCCAGCTCACCACCGAGCGGACAGGGCTTCTACGAGCAGTACTTC.

The chain joins TRBV28 to TRBJ1-5; 9 positions agree with TRBD1. With V trimmed by 5 bases and J by 4 bases, 3 bases remained unmatched. Germline lookup yields CDR1 MDHEN and CDR2 SYDVKM. CDR3 length: 14 residues. CDR3 protein: CASSEGTGNQPQHF. The CDR3 bases are TGTGCCAGCAGTGAGGGGACAGGGAATCAGCCCCAGCATTTT.

In this sample, this clone turned up a few times. The chain employs TRBV7-6 and TRBJ2-1; D possibly corresponds to TRBD1 (7 bases). This CDR3 contains 15 residues. V dropped 5 bases and J dropped 5 bases, with 16 bases sitting between them. The V gene's germline CDR1 is SGHVS and CDR2 FNYEAQ. CDR3 nucleotide sequence: TGTGCCAGCAGCGCAGGCAGGGGGGATAACAATGAGCAGTTCTTC. Protein product: CASSAGRGDNNEQFF.

This sequence joins TRBV2 and TRBJ2-2, with D maybe TRBD1 (5 bases). The CDR3 loop spans 13 amino acids. The V gene lost 3 bases and the J gene lost 5 bases, with 7 bases spanning the gap. Germline lookup yields CDR1 SNHLY and CDR2 FYNNEI. This chain's CDR3 is CASSDRATGELFF. CDR3 in DNA: TGTGCCAGCAGTGACAGGGCTACCGGGGAGCTGTTTTTT.

This clone was seen more than once but under ten times. The chain has TRBV28 and TRBJ1-5; D is uncertain. The CDR3 extends over 15 amino acids. From germline, CDR1 is MDHEN and CDR2 SYDVKM. V lost 6 bases to trimming and J lost 4 bases, with 16 bases between them. The CDR3 loop reads CASSPVGETNQPQHF. CDR3 DNA: TGTGCCAGCAGCCCCGTCGGGGAGACAAATCAGCCCCAGCATTTT.

This clone was detected only a few times. J is TRBJ2-1 and V is TRBV19; tentative D call: TRBD1 (5 bases). Trimming left V 1 base short and J 8 bases short, with 9 bases between. The CDR3 contains 13 residues. CDR1 and CDR2 (germline): LNHDA, SQIVND (reference sequence). The CDR3 region has the DNA TGTGCCAGTAGTATAGTTTGGGGCGATGAGCAGTTCTTC. Encoded protein: CASSIVWGDEQFF.

This clone came up a few times. The chain's CDR3 is CASSVSAQGRETQYF. CDR3 DNA sequence: TGTGCCAGCAGCGTATCTGCCCAGGGTAGGGAGACCCAGTACTTC. The chain combines TRBV9 with TRBJ2-5, with a tentative D call TRBD1 (5 bases). V was cut by 1 base and J by 5 bases, with 15 bases left in between. CDR1 SGDLS and CDR2 YYNGEE come from the germline V gene. The CDR3 sequence is 15 residues long.

The chain uses TRBV7-6 and TRBJ2-1, with 12 bases aligning to TRBD2. Losses at the gene ends were 7 bases for V and 7 bases for J; bases not matched to a gene: 8. The length of the CDR3 is 15 residues. CDR1 is SGHVS, CDR2 FNYEAQ, per germline. The CDR3 nucleotides read TGTGCCAGCACCGAGACTAGCGGGAGTCGGAATGAGCAGTTCTTC. This encodes CASTETSGSRNEQFF.

V and J are TRBV14 and TRBJ2-7; D might be TRBD2 (7 bases). V was cut by 0 bases and J by 1 base, with 13 bases left in between. CDR1 is SGHDN, CDR2 FVKESK, per germline. This CDR3 is 16 amino acids long. The CDR3: CASSQDWGGGSYEQYF. The CDR3 DNA sequence: TGTGCCAGCAGCCAAGATTGGGGAGGGGGTTCCTACGAGCAGTACTTC.

This clone was observed a handful of times. The chain couples TRBV28 to TRBJ1-1, with 7 positions matching TRBD1. The length of the CDR3 is 14 residues. V dropped 8 bases and J dropped 3; count of bases not matched to a gene: 9. Looked up from germline, CDR1 is MDHEN and CDR2 is SYDVKM. This CDR3 reads CASAIQGGDTEAFF. DNA of the CDR3: TGTGCCAGCGCCATCCAGGGGGGAGACACTGAAGCTTTCTTT.

This clone was detected only a few times. This chain joins TRBV27 and TRBJ2-7, with D possibly called TRBD1 or TRBD2 (6 bases each). The CDR3 is 15 residues long. V gave up 5 bases and J gave up 3 bases, with 17 bases separating them. The germline V gene has CDR1 MNHEY and CDR2 SMNVEV (reference sequence). Written as DNA, the CDR3 is TGTGCCAGCAGTCCATGGGGGGCCACCCGCTACGAGCAGTACTTC. Amino acid sequence: CASSPWGATRYEQYF.

This chain uses TRBV7-9 with TRBJ2-7; tentatively, D is TRBD2 (6 bases). CDR3 length equals 15 residues. CDR1 is SEHNR and CDR2 is FQNEAQ in the germline V gene (reference sequence). V dropped 3 bases and J dropped 7 bases, with 19 bases sitting between them. In DNA, the CDR3 is TGTGCCAGCAGCTTGCCCGGGGCCCTCGCGGGGGAGCAGTACTTC. Its protein is CASSLPGALAGEQYF.

The chain recombines TRBV10-1 with TRBJ2-1; 12 positions match TRBD2. This CDR3 is built from 19 residues. Germline CDR1 and CDR2: WNHNN and SYGVQD (reference sequence). V dropped 0 bases and J dropped 4; count of bases not matched to a gene: 10. CDR3 coding DNA: TGCGCCAGCAGTGAGTCTATCCGACTAGCGGGAGTGGAATACAATGAGCAGTTCTTC. It codes for CASSESIRLAGVEYNEQFF.

The rearrangement joins TRBV29-1 to TRBJ2-2; 7 bases align to TRBD1. The J segment lost 4 bases and the V segment lost 0 bases, leaving 8 bases of the junction unmatched. The CDR3 is made up of 16 amino acids. Germline CDR1 reads SQVTM; CDR2 reads ANQGSEA. The DNA for the CDR3 is TGCAGCGTTGAAGACCCAGATAGGGGGCTCACCGGGGAGCTGTTTTTT. Protein: CSVEDPDRGLTGELFF.

This clone was detected a few times. V and J are TRBV18 and TRBJ2-1; 12 nucleotides match TRBD2. Germline V gene sequence: CDR1 KGHSH, CDR2 LQKENI. The CDR3 covers 15 residues. Losses at the gene ends were 6 bases for V and 5 bases for J; bases not matched to a gene: 5. CDR3 bases: TGTGCCAGCTCGCTAGCGGGGGGGCCGGACAATGAGCAGTTCTTC. The encoded protein is CASSLAGGPDNEQFF.

This clone was counted a few times. The rearrangement joins TRBV28 to TRBJ1-5; D is undetermined. Trimming removed 6 bases from V and 2 bases from J, with 11 bases in between. CDR1 is MDHEN, CDR2 SYDVKM, per germline. The CDR3 length is 14 residues. CDR3 DNA: TGTGCCAGCAGCAGTGGGTATGGCAATCAGCCCCAGCATTTT. Residues: CASSSGYGNQPQHF.